The source of this T cell receptor beta chain is a study of blood T cell repertoires in COVID-19 (dated by TCRdb to 2020 to 2022). For the wider study: The collaborator samples originated in the United States, Italy and Spain and spanned the acute and convalescent phases of COVID-19. The prospective study material was composed of cDNA or gDNA derived from T cells, B-cell-depleted T cells, or PBMCs. A freely available public database, intended as a resource for researchers studying the immune response to SARS-CoV-2, is where the repertoires were released. Where available, HLA class I and class II types were taken from metadata supplied by the sample provider and were not determined by assay-based typing. Sample metadata almost always included a de-identified subject ID, COVID-19 status, age in years and sex. The samples were drawn from the first 160 participants of the ongoing ImmuneRACE study and from over a thousand subjects provided by 6 global collaborators. Subjects who had been exposed to COVID-19, were actively infected with it, or had recovered from it provided the deeply sampled blood TCRbeta repertoires that made up the dataset. Results and caveats for the whole study, not just this receptor: How much clinical and demographic metadata was included differed by source and by participant, and the metadata was provided uncurated.

Measured from the cysteine to the phenylalanine, the CDR3 is 14 residues long. The read is trimmed to its CDR3 DNA, 42 bases read in frame from base 1. Based on the germline V gene, the CDR1 and CDR2 sequences are SNHLY and FYNNEI. V lost 4 bases and J lost 1 base, and the count of bases not matched to a germline gene is 3. TCRbeta CDR3 regions were amplified from genomic DNA by means of the immunoSEQ Assay, a bias-controlled multiplex PCR. From the authors' description of their analysis: Nucleated cell counts per sample were estimated from amplification of reference gene primers within the assay. Sequence reads were collapsed and filtered to measure the absolute abundance of every unique TCRbeta CDR3 rearrangement. Productive Simpson clonality was computed per sample as the square root of Simpson's diversity index over productive rearrangements. Drawn from immuneACCESS, this table holds only the in-frame rearrangements with V and J called that TCRdb kept. Clones are partly lost; checked studies trace under half to an unresolved V gene and leave the rest unexplained. V and J calls and clone size follow that table, whereas D and trimming were derived from the DNA. The sample table contains 190,000 or so clones; only one count was recorded for around nine tenths of them. Of the sample, 0.8% to 1% is held by the ten largest clones.

Of note for this clone: This receptor's antigen is unknown. No per-base quality is available; no much larger clone lies one base away.

A second Seattle source provided samples from volunteer blood donors who had recovered from COVID-19. Whole blood was collected in K2EDTA tubes by collaborating institutions according to the institutions' own protocols. Collaborator samples were shipped for TCRbeta analysis as frozen whole blood, isolated PBMCs, or DNA extracted from either sample type. Sequences were obtained from peripheral blood. The receptor was isolated from a woman in her late teens or twenties who had recovered from COVID-19. Here the chain combines TRBV2 and TRBJ1-2; 7 middle bases align to TRBD1. The CDR3 reads CASSGTGDNYGYTF. The DNA sequence is TGTGCCAGCAGTGGGACAGGAGATAACTATGGCTACACCTTC.